These 4 T cell receptor beta chains were all obtained from the same sample, sequenced in a study of blood T cell repertoires in COVID-19. Assay: immunoSEQ multiplex PCR; the TCRdb copy retains only in-frame clones and omits some. The profile shows 130,000 or so clones, approximately 89% of them singletons. Sample: peripheral blood. The receptors were gathered from a man aged 50-60 years with acute or convalescent COVID-19.

This chain links TRBV5-1 with TRBJ2-2, with a possible D match to TRBD1 (5 bases). Germline CDR1 and CDR2: SGHRS and YFSETQ. CDR3 size: 13 residues. V was cut by 7 bases and J by 4 bases, with 11 bases left in between. CDR3 amino acids: CASLGQTTGELFF. The CDR3 DNA reads TGCGCCAGCCTTGGACAAACCACCGGGGAGCTGTTTTTT.

This clone was detected once. The chain employs TRBV20-1 and TRBJ1-5; no clear D gene. This CDR3 has 11 amino acids. The V and J ends lost 7 bases and 6 bases respectively, with 10 bases between them. Germline assignment: CDR1 DFQATT and CDR2 SNEGSKA (reference sequence). The CDR3 spells CSVPGTQPQHF. The CDR3, as DNA: TGCAGTGTGCCGGGAACTCAGCCCCAGCATTTT.

Points on this clone: Its ends do not fully match the called genes, so a read error is possible. The rearrangement uses TRBV6-6 and TRBJ2-3, with D perhaps TRBD2 (6 bases). CDR1 is MNHNY and CDR2 is SVGAGI in the germline V gene (reference sequence). This CDR3 comprises 15 residues. The CDR3 loop is CASTYGRGITDTQYF. DNA for the CDR3: TGTGCCAGCACTTACGGCCGGGGGATCACAGATACGCAGTATTTT.

The V gene is TRBV7-2, the J gene TRBJ1-2; 10 positions match TRBD1. The CDR3 has 14 amino acids. CDR1 SGHTA and CDR2 FQGNSA come from the germline V gene. V trimming: 5 bases; J trimming: 6 bases; junction bases outside the gene matches: 6. The CDR3 DNA sequence: TGTGCCAGCAGCAGGGACAGGGGAAAAAATGGCTACACCTTC. It codes for CASSRDRGKNGYTF.